The following is a TCR beta chain sequence with its context. The antigen it binds to is not known. Qualities for individual bases were not recorded, and no much larger clone is one base off. The immunoSEQ Assay, a bias-controlled multiplex PCR, was used to amplify TCRbeta CDR3 regions from genomic DNA. The authors' pipeline ran thus. The number of nucleated cells in each sample was estimated by amplification of reference gene primers within the assay. To quantify the absolute abundance of each unique TCRbeta CDR3 rearrangement, sequence reads were collapsed and filtered. For each sample, productive Simpson clonality was calculated by taking the square root of Simpson's diversity index across productive rearrangements. The immuneACCESS repertoire file appears here via TCRdb, limited to in-frame rearrangements. These files lack a portion of the clones; in checked studies, under half of the deficit traces to unresolved V genes, and the cause of the others is not known. V, J and clone size derive from that table, while D and trimming were established from the DNA sequence. The sample profile shows approximately 170,000 clones; around 86% of them were found once. The top ten constitute over 6% of the sample.

The data are from a study of blood T cell repertoires in COVID-19 (dated by TCRdb to 2019 to 2021). Looking at the study overall: The collaborator samples originated in the United States, Italy and Spain and spanned the acute and convalescent phases of COVID-19. The prospective study material was composed of cDNA or gDNA derived from T cells, B-cell-depleted T cells, or PBMCs. Deeply sampled blood TCRbeta repertoires from subjects exposed to, actively infected with, or recovered from COVID-19 were included in the dataset. A freely available public database, intended as a resource for researchers studying the immune response to SARS-CoV-2, is where the repertoires were released. Samples were obtained from the ongoing ImmuneRACE study (first 160 participants) and from 1,254 subjects provided by 6 global collaborators. The sample metadata nearly always contained a de-identified subject ID, COVID-19 status, age in years and sex. Where available, HLA class I and class II types were obtained from metadata supplied by the sample provider rather than from assay-based typing. What the work shows at the level of the full study, not this receptor alone: The amount of clinical and demographic metadata varied by source and participant and was provided uncurated.

In Seattle, one collaborating source enrolled patients while the infection was active and tracked those patients longitudinally over the course of disease. The collaborating institutions used their own protocols to collect whole blood in K2EDTA tubes. For TCRbeta analysis, collaborator samples were shipped as frozen whole blood, as isolated PBMCs, or as DNA extracted from either sample type. Based on the germline V gene (reference sequence), the CDR1 and CDR2 sequences are SEHNR and FQNEAQ. Trimming costs V 5 bases and J 1 base, and their ends lie 15 bases apart. Including the terminal cysteine and phenylalanine, the CDR3 comprises 15 residues. The entry retains the CDR3 DNA only, 45 bases that are in frame from base 1.

Sequenced: peripheral blood. Recombination joined TRBV7-9 with TRBJ2-7, and TRBD1 may be the D gene, going by 6 matching bases. The sequence was obtained from a woman aged 70-85 years with COVID-19, enrolled during active disease. The DNA reads TGTGCCAGCAGCCCAAGGGGTAGGGGGTCCTACGAGCAGTACTTC. This encodes CASSPRGRGSYEQYF. Supplemented by the reference TRBV7-9 and TRBJ2-7 proteins around the CDR3, the complete variable domain is DTGVSQNPRHKITKRGQNVTFRCDPISEHNRLYWYRQTLGQGPEFLTYFQNEAQLEKSRLLSDRFSAERPKGSFSTLEIQRTEQGDSAMYLCASSPRGRGSYEQYFGPGTRLTVT.